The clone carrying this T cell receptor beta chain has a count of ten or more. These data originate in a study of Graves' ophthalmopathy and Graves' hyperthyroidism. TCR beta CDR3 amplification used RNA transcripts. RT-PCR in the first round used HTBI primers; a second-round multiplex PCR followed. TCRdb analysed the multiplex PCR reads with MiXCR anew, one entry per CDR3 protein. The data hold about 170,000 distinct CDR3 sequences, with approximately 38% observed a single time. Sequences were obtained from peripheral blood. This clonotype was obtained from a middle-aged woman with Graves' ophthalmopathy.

The CDR3: CATSKDRGRSGELFF. The CDR3 DNA reads as TGTGCCACCAGCAAGGACAGGGGGCGCAGCGGGGAGCTGTTTTTT. This rearrangement joins TRBV15 to TRBJ2-2; TRBD1 agrees at 11 bases. Per germline, CDR1 LNHNV and CDR2 YYDKDF (reference sequence). Trimming at V came to 4 bases and at J to 7 bases, leaving 5 bases not matched to a gene. CDR3 length: 15 amino acids.